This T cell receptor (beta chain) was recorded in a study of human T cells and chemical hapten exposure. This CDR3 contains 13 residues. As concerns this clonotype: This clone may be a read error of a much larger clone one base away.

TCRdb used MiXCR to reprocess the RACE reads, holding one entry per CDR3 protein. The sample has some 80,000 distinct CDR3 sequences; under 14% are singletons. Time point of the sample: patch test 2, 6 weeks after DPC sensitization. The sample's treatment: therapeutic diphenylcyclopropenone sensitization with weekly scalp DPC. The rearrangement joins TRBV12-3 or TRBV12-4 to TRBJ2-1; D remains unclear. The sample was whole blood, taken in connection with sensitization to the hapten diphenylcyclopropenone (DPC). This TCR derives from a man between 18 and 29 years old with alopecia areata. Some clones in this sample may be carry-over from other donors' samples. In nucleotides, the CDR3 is TGTGCCTGCAGTCCTTTATGGAAAAGCGAGCAGTTCTTC. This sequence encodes CACSPLWKSEQFF.